These 4 T cell receptor beta chains were all obtained from the same sample, sequenced in a study of blood T cell repertoires in COVID-19. Data came from immunoSEQ multiplex PCR; TCRdb stores just in-frame clones and leaves some out. This sample has hundreds of thousands of clones; 75% to 90% occur once, and the top ten carry 8% to 10%. Sequenced: PBMCs or T cells enriched from blood (not recorded which). Source of these receptors: a man aged 35-49 years who had recovered from COVID-19.

The table lists this clone with a count of one. This chain uses TRBV7-3 with TRBJ1-1, with D unclear. The germline V and J ends were trimmed by 4 bases and 2 bases, with 8 bases remaining between them. The germline gives CDR1 SGHTA, CDR2 FQGTGA. This CDR3 spans 13 amino acids. The DNA for the CDR3 is TGTGCCAGCAGCTCGGGATCCAACACTGAAGCTTTCTTT. Translating gives CASSSGSNTEAFF.

The chain uses TRBV13 and TRBJ2-4; the D is unclear. Trimming left V 5 bases short and J 7 bases short, with 6 bases between. CDR3 length equals 11 residues. Germline CDR1 reads PRHDT; CDR2 reads FYEKMQ (reference sequence). CDR3 bases: TGTGCCAGCAGCCTCGCGAACATTCAGTACTTC. Residues: CASSLANIQYF.

In this sample, this clone turned up once. This sequence joins TRBV2 and TRBJ2-1; the match to TRBD1 covers 10 bases. This CDR3 has 14 amino acids. CDR1 and CDR2 from the germline V gene are SNHLY and FYNNEI. J was trimmed by 8 bases and V by 3 bases; bases with no gene match: 4. The CDR3, as DNA: TGTGCCAGCAGTGAGGACAGGGGGTCGGATGAGCAGTTCTTC. It encodes CASSEDRGSDEQFF.

The CDR3 coding sequence is TGCGCCAGCAGTGCGGTTACAGGGGGCAATGAGCAGTTCTTC. This translates into CASSAVTGGNEQFF. This chain joins TRBV10-1 and TRBJ2-1; 8 bases line up with TRBD1. The CDR3 loop spans 14 amino acids. CDR1 WNHNN and CDR2 SYGVQD come from the germline V gene (reference sequence). The trim removed 4 bases at V and 6 bases at J, leaving 5 bases unmatched.